These T cell receptor beta chains were read from a single sample in a study of T cells after yellow fever vaccination. In TCRdb, the 5' RACE reads were re-called with MiXCR into one record per CDR3 protein. Found here are about 4,800 distinct CDR3 sequences, 6% to 8.5% of them singletons; the top ten hold approximately 1.4%. The sample here was PBMCs, either bulk or a sorted T-cell subset (CD4+, CD8+, memory, or dextramer-sorted; not recorded which), taken 15 days after the yellow fever booster vaccination. Receptors originate from a man younger than 45 who received the YFV17D yellow fever vaccine. Each CDR3 is given with its conserved first and last residue. D genes are given only for firm matches. The size entry is marked missing in some rows and otherwise reads once, few, many or a size class.

D gene	V gene	CDR3 length	clone size	J gene	CDR3 DNA	CDR3 protein
-	TRBV5-5	13	medium-sized	TRBJ1-2	TGTGCCAGCAGCTTGGACGGAGCCTATGGCTACACCTTC	CASSLDGAYGYTF
-	TRBV5-1	13	medium-sized	TRBJ1-2	TGCGCCAGCAGCTTCGGGACTGATTATGGCTACACCTTC	CASSFGTDYGYTF
-	TRBV11-3	13	many	TRBJ2-7	TGTGCCAGCAGCCGGGGGCAGGGGCACGAGCAGTACTTC	CASSRGQGHEQYF
TRBD2	TRBV20-1	15	medium-sized	TRBJ2-1	TGCAGTGCACCACCGGGACTAGCGGGACACAATGAGCAGTTCTTC	CSAPPGLAGHNEQFF
TRBD1	TRBV5-5	15	medium-sized	TRBJ1-5	TGTGCCAGCAGTTATGTTTGGGACAGCGATCAGCCCCAGCATTTT	CASSYVWDSDQPQHF
-	TRBV7-7	13	medium-sized	TRBJ2-3	TGTGCCAGCAGCCCCAGGGGGGGAGATACGCAGTATTTT	CASSPRGGDTQYF
TRBD1	TRBV19	16	medium-sized	TRBJ2-2	TGTGCCAGTAGTCCATTGGGGACAGGGACCACCGGGGAGCTGTTTTTT	CASSPLGTGTTGELFF
TRBD2	TRBV10-2	14	medium-sized	TRBJ2-2	TGCGCCAGCAGCCCGGGACTAGTGTCCGGGGAGCTGTTTTTT	CASSPGLVSGELFF
-	TRBV2	13	medium-sized	TRBJ2-3	TGTGCGGGTCGGAATACTGACACAGATACGCAGTATTTT	CAGRNTDTDTQYF
-	TRBV6-5	14	medium-sized	TRBJ1-4	TGTGCCAGCAGTTACGACAGGAGCAATGAAAAACTGTTTTTT	CASSYDRSNEKLFF
TRBD1	TRBV20-1	14	medium-sized	TRBJ2-7	TGCAGTGCTAGCGATGGGACAGTTACCTACGAGCAGTACTTC	CSASDGTVTYEQYF
-	TRBV7-9	15	-	TRBJ2-1	TGTGCCAGCAGCTTAAATTTTGAGCCAAACAATGAGCAGTTCTTC	CASSLNFEPNNEQFF
-	TRBV3-1	13	-	TRBJ1-5	TGTGCCAGCAGCAAGCAGGTGCCTTGGCCCCAGCATTTT	CASSKQVPWPQHF
TRBD2	TRBV3-1	15	medium-sized	TRBJ2-7	TGTGCCAGCAGCCGTGGGACTATACTATCCTACGAGCAGTACTTC	CASSRGTILSYEQYF
TRBD2	TRBV5-1	15	medium-sized	TRBJ2-1	TGCGCCAGCAGCTTGGGACTAGCGGGAGAGGGTGAGCAGTTCTTC	CASSLGLAGEGEQFF
TRBD2	TRBV5-1	18	medium-sized	TRBJ2-2	TGCGCCAGCAGGTTGTTACTAGCGGGAGGGCCCGACACCGGGGAGCTGTTTTTT	CASRLLLAGGPDTGELFF
-	TRBV5-4	14	medium-sized	TRBJ2-1	TGTGCCAGCAGCTTGGTTGGGACTCGCAATGAGCAGTTCTTC	CASSLVGTRNEQFF
TRBD2	TRBV5-1	13	medium-sized	TRBJ2-1	TGCGCCAGCAGTAGCGGGAGGGGCAATGAGCAGTTCTTC	CASSSGRGNEQFF
-	TRBV6-5	14	medium-sized	TRBJ2-7	TGTGCCAGCCGGCCGATGGTTGCGTCCTACGAGCAGTACTTC	CASRPMVASYEQYF
TRBD1	TRBV30	13	-	TRBJ1-3	TGTGCCAGCGGGACAGGGGGAGGAAACACCATATATTTT	CASGTGGGNTIYF
-	TRBV5-1	13	medium-sized	TRBJ2-4	TGCGCCAGCAGCTTGGGGACGGCAAACATTCAGTACTTC	CASSLGTANIQYF
-	TRBV6-5	15	medium-sized	TRBJ2-3	TGTGCCAGCACCAAGGGGGGAGTTAGCACAGATACGCAGTATTTT	CASTKGGVSTDTQYF
TRBD2	TRBV20-1	15	medium-sized	TRBJ2-2	TGCAGTGCTAGAGTAGGACGGGAGGTTACCGGGGAGCTGTTTTTT	CSARVGREVTGELFF
-	TRBV5-1	17	medium-sized	TRBJ1-1	TGCGCCAGCAGCCTCGGGGTGGGTTTGACCGGGGACACTGAAGCTTTCTTT	CASSLGVGLTGDTEAFF
TRBD1	TRBV23-1	16	medium-sized	TRBJ1-5	TGCGCCAGCAGTCATCGAGAACAGGGGGCGAGGCAGCCCCAGCATTTT	CASSHREQGARQPQHF
-	TRBV29-1	12	medium-sized	TRBJ2-2	TGCAGCGTTTCGGGGAACACCGGGGAGCTGTTTTTT	CSVSGNTGELFF
TRBD1	TRBV9	15	medium-sized	TRBJ2-1	TGTGCCAGCAGCTCCCTCCCCGAGACAGGGAATGAGCAGTTCTTC	CASSSLPETGNEQFF
-	TRBV27	14	medium-sized	TRBJ2-7	TGTGCCAGCAGTTTATTTACGGGGGCGTACGAGCAGTACTTC	CASSLFTGAYEQYF
-	TRBV5-1	12	many	TRBJ2-1	TGCGCCAGCAGCTTGGCAAGCACTGAGCAGTTCTTC	CASSLASTEQFF
TRBD2	TRBV7-2	17	many	TRBJ2-7	TGTGCCAGCAGCTTAGCCCCGGGGGGGCGGGTACCCTACGAGCAGTACTTC	CASSLAPGGRVPYEQYF
-	TRBV6-5	14	medium-sized	TRBJ2-1	TGTGCCGCTTTGGGTGCGGACTCCTACAATGAGCAGTTCTTC	CAALGADSYNEQFF
TRBD2	TRBV20-1	17	medium-sized	TRBJ2-7	TGCAGTGCTAGGGGGGGACTAGCGGGAGGGATAGGTTACGAGCAGTACTTC	CSARGGLAGGIGYEQYF
-	TRBV5-1	12	medium-sized	TRBJ2-5	TGCGCCAGCAGCCAGATCCAAGAGACCCAGTACTTC	CASSQIQETQYF
-	TRBV20-1	12	medium-sized	TRBJ2-3	TGCAGTGCGATTCACGGGGCCGATACGCAGTATTTT	CSAIHGADTQYF
TRBD1	TRBV20-1	14	medium-sized	TRBJ2-2	TGCAGTGCTAGAGGGGGACAGCACACCGGGGAGCTGTTTTTT	CSARGGQHTGELFF
TRBD2	TRBV3-1	17	medium-sized	TRBJ2-5	TGTGCCAGCAGCCGGTCTAGCGGGAGGGCCCTCGGAGAGACCCAGTACTTC	CASSRSSGRALGETQYF
TRBD1	TRBV6-5	14	medium-sized	TRBJ2-7	TGTGCCAGCAGTTACAGCAGGGACAGCTACGAGCAGTACTTC	CASSYSRDSYEQYF
TRBD2	TRBV9	14	medium-sized	TRBJ2-1	TGTGCCAGCAGCGTAGGCCCAGCGGGAAGGGGGCAGTTCTTC	CASSVGPAGRGQFF
-	TRBV4-3	16	medium-sized	TRBJ2-6	TGCGCCAGCAGCGCAAATATGGATTCTGGGGCCAACGTCCTGACTTTC	CASSANMDSGANVLTF
-	TRBV30	14	medium-sized	TRBJ2-2	TGTGCCTGGAGTACTTGGGGGATCACCGGGGAGCTGTTTTTT	CAWSTWGITGELFF
TRBD1	TRBV20-1	13	many	TRBJ1-5	TGCAGTGCTAAGGGACAGGGAAATCAGCCCCAGCATTTT	CSAKGQGNQPQHF
-	TRBV5-1	12	medium-sized	TRBJ2-1	TGCGCCAGCAGCTTTGACGAAGATGAGCAGTTCTTC	CASSFDEDEQFF
TRBD1	TRBV27	20	medium-sized	TRBJ1-6	TGTGCCAGCAGTTTTTCAGGACAGGGTACCGGCATATCGTTGAATTCACCCCTCCACTTT	CASSFSGQGTGISLNSPLHF
TRBD1	TRBV10-3	15	many	TRBJ2-5	TGTGCCATCAGCCGGGACAGGGGGCGCGGAGAGACCCAGTACTTC	CAISRDRGRGETQYF